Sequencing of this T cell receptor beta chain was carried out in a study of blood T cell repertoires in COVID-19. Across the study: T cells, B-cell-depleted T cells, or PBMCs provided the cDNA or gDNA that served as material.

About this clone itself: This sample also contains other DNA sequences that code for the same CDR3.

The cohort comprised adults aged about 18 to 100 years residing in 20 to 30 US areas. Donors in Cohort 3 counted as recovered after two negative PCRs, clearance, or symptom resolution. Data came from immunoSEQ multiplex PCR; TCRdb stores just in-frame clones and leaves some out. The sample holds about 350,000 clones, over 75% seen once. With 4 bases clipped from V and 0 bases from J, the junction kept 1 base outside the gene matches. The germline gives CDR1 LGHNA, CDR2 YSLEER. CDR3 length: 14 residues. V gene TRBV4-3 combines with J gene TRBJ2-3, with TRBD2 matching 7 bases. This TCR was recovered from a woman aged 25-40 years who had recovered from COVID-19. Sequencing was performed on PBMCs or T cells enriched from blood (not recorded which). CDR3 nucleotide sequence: TGCGCCAGCAGCCCCGGGGGGAGCACAGATACGCAGTATTTT. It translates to CASSPGGSTDTQYF.